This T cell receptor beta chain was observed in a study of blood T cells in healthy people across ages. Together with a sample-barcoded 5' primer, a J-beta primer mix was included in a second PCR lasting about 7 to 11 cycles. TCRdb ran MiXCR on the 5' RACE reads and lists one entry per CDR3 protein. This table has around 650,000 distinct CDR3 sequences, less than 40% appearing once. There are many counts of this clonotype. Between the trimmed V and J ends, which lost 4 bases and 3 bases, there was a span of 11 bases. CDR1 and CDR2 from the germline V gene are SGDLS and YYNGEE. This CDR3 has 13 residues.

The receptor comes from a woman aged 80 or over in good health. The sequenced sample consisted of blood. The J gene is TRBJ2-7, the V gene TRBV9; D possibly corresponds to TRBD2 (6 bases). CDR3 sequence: CASSPRRGYEQYF. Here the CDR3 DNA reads TGTGCCAGCAGCCCCCGGCGGGGCTACGAGCAGTACTTC.